These T cell receptor beta chains were read from a single sample in a study of blood T cell repertoires in COVID-19. Method: immunoSEQ multiplex PCR; TCRdb's copy keeps in-frame clones and lacks some. This table has about 200,000 clones, 86% appearing once. Sequencing was carried out using PBMCs or T cells enriched from blood (not recorded which). Source of these receptors: a woman between 40 and 50 years old with acute COVID-19. Each CDR3 is given with its conserved first and last residue. Each record gives: D gene, V gene, J gene, clone size, CDR3 DNA, CDR3 protein. A D gene is named only where the DNA matches it firmly. Clone size appears in some rows only: once, few, many, or a class for an expanded clone.

d_gene: NA
v_gene: TRBV18
j_gene: TRBJ1-1
abundance: NA
CDR3nt: TGTGCCAGCTCCCAGGACAGGAACACTGAAGCTTTCTTT
CDR3aa: CASSQDRNTEAFF

d_gene: NA
v_gene: TRBV3-1/TRBV3-2
j_gene: TRBJ2-7
abundance: NA
CDR3nt: TGTGCCAGCAGCCCACCCACACCGTCCTACGAGCAGTACTTC
CDR3aa: CASSPPTPSYEQYF

d_gene: TRBD1
v_gene: TRBV28
j_gene: TRBJ1-6
abundance: NA
CDR3nt: TGTGCCAGCAGTTTATGGGGGACAGGGAGGCGTAATTCACCCCTCCACTTT
CDR3aa: CASSLWGTGRRNSPLHF

d_gene: TRBD2
v_gene: TRBV3-1/TRBV3-2
j_gene: TRBJ2-1
abundance: few
CDR3nt: TGTGCCAGCAGCCAACAGAGACTAGCGGCCACCTACAATGAGCAGTTCTTC
CDR3aa: CASSQQRLAATYNEQFF

d_gene: NA
v_gene: TRBV28
j_gene: TRBJ1-1
abundance: NA
CDR3nt: TGTGCCAGCAGTTTATGGGAGTCTGAAGCTTTCTTT
CDR3aa: CASSLWESEAFF

d_gene: TRBD2
v_gene: TRBV5-1
j_gene: TRBJ2-1
abundance: NA
CDR3nt: TGCGCCAGCCGTCCTAGCGGGAGGGTTCCCAATGAGCAGTTCTTC
CDR3aa: CASRPSGRVPNEQFF

d_gene: TRBD1
v_gene: TRBV7-9
j_gene: TRBJ2-7
abundance: NA
CDR3nt: TGTGCCAGCAGCTTCTCACAGGGGGCGAACTCCTACGAGCAGTACTTC
CDR3aa: CASSFSQGANSYEQYF

d_gene: NA
v_gene: TRBV15
j_gene: TRBJ2-2
abundance: NA
CDR3nt: TGTGCCACCGGCGGGACCCTCACCGGGGAGCTGTTTTTT
CDR3aa: CATGGTLTGELFF

d_gene: NA
v_gene: TRBV2
j_gene: TRBJ1-2
abundance: NA
CDR3nt: TGTGCCAGCAGTGTAGGTCAGCGAACTAACTATGGCTACACCTTC
CDR3aa: CASSVGQRTNYGYTF

d_gene: TRBD2
v_gene: TRBV5-4
j_gene: TRBJ2-5
abundance: NA
CDR3nt: TGTGCCAGCAGCTTAACTCCGGGACTAGCGGGACGAGAGACCCAGTACTTC
CDR3aa: CASSLTPGLAGRETQYF

d_gene: TRBD2
v_gene: TRBV28
j_gene: TRBJ2-1
abundance: NA
CDR3nt: TGTGCCAGCAGTTTAGGGACTAGCGGGATTGATGAGCAGTTCTTC
CDR3aa: CASSLGTSGIDEQFF

d_gene: NA
v_gene: TRBV6-5
j_gene: TRBJ2-3
abundance: NA
CDR3nt: TGTGCCAGCAGTTACTCGAGTGGGCTAGCTGGAGATACGCAGTATTTT
CDR3aa: CASSYSSGLAGDTQYF

d_gene: NA
v_gene: TRBV18
j_gene: TRBJ1-4
abundance: NA
CDR3nt: TGTGCCGCCCAAGCCAGCCGGGATGAAAAACTGTTTTTT
CDR3aa: CAAQASRDEKLFF

d_gene: NA
v_gene: TRBV14
j_gene: TRBJ1-1
abundance: NA
CDR3nt: TGTGCCAGCAGCCCCTCGGACAGTATGAACACTGAAGCTTTCTTT
CDR3aa: CASSPSDSMNTEAFF

d_gene: TRBD2
v_gene: TRBV11-3
j_gene: TRBJ2-5
abundance: NA
CDR3nt: TGTGCCAGCACCCTATATCCCACTAGCGGGAGGGCTGAAGAGACCCAGTACTTC
CDR3aa: CASTLYPTSGRAEETQYF

d_gene: NA
v_gene: TRBV30
j_gene: TRBJ2-1
abundance: NA
CDR3nt: TGTGCCTTTTCCAAGGGGCTGCTGGGCAATGAGCAGTTCTTC
CDR3aa: CAFSKGLLGNEQFF

d_gene: TRBD1
v_gene: TRBV5-1
j_gene: TRBJ1-5
abundance: NA
CDR3nt: TGCGCCAGCAGACGAACAGGGGACGGCAATCAGCCCCAGCATTTT
CDR3aa: CASRRTGDGNQPQHF

d_gene: NA
v_gene: TRBV9
j_gene: TRBJ2-7
abundance: NA
CDR3nt: TGTGCCAGCAGCGTAGGCGGGATTGGCCCTGAGCAGTACTTC
CDR3aa: CASSVGGIGPEQYF

d_gene: TRBD1
v_gene: TRBV5-4
j_gene: TRBJ2-7
abundance: NA
CDR3nt: TGTGCCAGCAGCCAATCGTTACTCCGGGACAGCTACGAGCAGTACTTC
CDR3aa: CASSQSLLRDSYEQYF

d_gene: TRBD1
v_gene: TRBV19
j_gene: TRBJ1-1
abundance: NA
CDR3nt: TGTGCCAGTAGTATCAAACAGGGGAGGACTGAAGCTTTCTTT
CDR3aa: CASSIKQGRTEAFF

d_gene: TRBD2
v_gene: TRBV27
j_gene: TRBJ2-7
abundance: NA
CDR3nt: TGTGCCAGCAGTTTAAAGCGGGAGGCCCCCTACGAGCAGTACTTC
CDR3aa: CASSLKREAPYEQYF

d_gene: NA
v_gene: TRBV3-1/TRBV3-2
j_gene: TRBJ2-1
abundance: once
CDR3nt: TGTGCCAGCAGCCAAGAGAACTCTCCCAATGAGCAGTTCTTC
CDR3aa: CASSQENSPNEQFF

d_gene: TRBD1
v_gene: TRBV4-1
j_gene: TRBJ1-2
abundance: NA
CDR3nt: TGCGCCAGCAGCCAGCGAACCGGGACAGCTAACTATGGCTACACCTTC
CDR3aa: CASSQRTGTANYGYTF

d_gene: TRBD1
v_gene: TRBV7-8
j_gene: TRBJ2-3
abundance: NA
CDR3nt: TGTGCCAGCAGCCGACAGGGAGATACGCAGTATTTT
CDR3aa: CASSRQGDTQYF

d_gene: TRBD2
v_gene: TRBV9
j_gene: TRBJ2-1
abundance: NA
CDR3nt: TGTGCCAGCAGCCCTACTCTAGCGGGAACTGAGCAGTTCTTC
CDR3aa: CASSPTLAGTEQFF

d_gene: TRBD1
v_gene: TRBV9
j_gene: TRBJ1-3
abundance: NA
CDR3nt: TGTGCCAGCAGCAAAACAGGGGACTCTGGAAACACCATATATTTT
CDR3aa: CASSKTGDSGNTIYF

d_gene: TRBD2
v_gene: TRBV7-9
j_gene: TRBJ2-1
abundance: NA
CDR3nt: TGTGCCAGCAGCCCCCTTTCGGTCGCGGGAGTTTTACAAGAGCAGTTCTTC
CDR3aa: CASSPLSVAGVLQEQFF

d_gene: TRBD2
v_gene: TRBV19
j_gene: TRBJ2-5
abundance: few
CDR3nt: TGTGCCAGTACCAGGACGGGGGGAGAGACCCAGTACTTC
CDR3aa: CASTRTGGETQYF

d_gene: TRBD1
v_gene: TRBV6-5
j_gene: TRBJ2-5
abundance: NA
CDR3nt: TGTGCCAGCAGTTATTCCGGGACAGGAGGACAAGAGACCCAGTACTTC
CDR3aa: CASSYSGTGGQETQYF

d_gene: TRBD2
v_gene: TRBV3-1/TRBV3-2
j_gene: TRBJ2-3
abundance: NA
CDR3nt: TGTGCCAGCAGCCAAGAGGGGGTACTAGCGGGAGTTCTGGATACGCAGTATTTT
CDR3aa: CASSQEGVLAGVLDTQYF

d_gene: NA
v_gene: TRBV14
j_gene: TRBJ2-1
abundance: NA
CDR3nt: TGTGCCAGCAGCCAACCGGCGGGCAGCCTCTCCTACAATGAGCAGTTCTTC
CDR3aa: CASSQPAGSLSYNEQFF

d_gene: TRBD1
v_gene: TRBV3-1/TRBV3-2
j_gene: TRBJ2-4
abundance: NA
CDR3nt: TGTGCCAGCAGCCAAAAGGGACAGGGGGGAGGCATTCAGTACTTC
CDR3aa: CASSQKGQGGGIQYF

d_gene: NA
v_gene: TRBV28
j_gene: TRBJ2-5
abundance: NA
CDR3nt: TGTGCCAGCAGTTTATGGATGGGGACTGGGGGAGAGACCCAGTACTTC
CDR3aa: CASSLWMGTGGETQYF

d_gene: NA
v_gene: TRBV20-1
j_gene: TRBJ2-3
abundance: NA
CDR3nt: TGCAGTGCTAGTCCGCTAGCGAGCACAGATACGCAGTATTTT
CDR3aa: CSASPLASTDTQYF

d_gene: TRBD2
v_gene: TRBV3-1/TRBV3-2
j_gene: TRBJ2-3
abundance: NA
CDR3nt: TGTGCCAGCAGCCACCAAAGCGGGAGAAGAGCAGATACGCAGTATTTT
CDR3aa: CASSHQSGRRADTQYF

d_gene: TRBD1
v_gene: TRBV24-1
j_gene: TRBJ2-1
abundance: NA
CDR3nt: TGTGCCACCCGCAGCTCGACAGGGAAAGTGGCCAATGAGCAGTTCTTC
CDR3aa: CATRSSTGKVANEQFF

d_gene: NA
v_gene: TRBV2
j_gene: TRBJ1-5
abundance: NA
CDR3nt: TGTGCCAGCAGTGTTGAGACATCCAATAGCAATCAGCCCCAGCATTTT
CDR3aa: CASSVETSNSNQPQHF

d_gene: NA
v_gene: TRBV5-6
j_gene: TRBJ1-1
abundance: once
CDR3nt: TGTGCCAGCAGCTTGGGTTGGGGAGGGGACACTGAAGCTTTCTTT
CDR3aa: CASSLGWGGDTEAFF

d_gene: NA
v_gene: TRBV18
j_gene: TRBJ2-1
abundance: NA
CDR3nt: TGTGCCAGCTCCCCAGGCATTAATGAGCAGTTCTTC
CDR3aa: CASSPGINEQFF

d_gene: NA
v_gene: TRBV18
j_gene: TRBJ2-6
abundance: NA
CDR3nt: TGTGCCAGCTCACCAGTGAGTACTGGGGCCAACGTCCTGACTTTC
CDR3aa: CASSPVSTGANVLTF

d_gene: NA
v_gene: TRBV13
j_gene: TRBJ2-4
abundance: NA
CDR3nt: TGTGCCAGCAGCTTAAGGGGAAAGGAGTACTTC
CDR3aa: CASSLRGKEYF

d_gene: TRBD1
v_gene: TRBV10-2
j_gene: TRBJ2-5
abundance: NA
CDR3nt: TGCGCCGCCCGGGGACGGGACAGGGCTTGGGAGACCCAGTACTTC
CDR3aa: CAARGRDRAWETQYF

d_gene: NA
v_gene: TRBV11-3
j_gene: TRBJ1-3
abundance: NA
CDR3nt: TGTGCCAGCAGCTTAGGCAGCTCTGGAAACACCATATATTTT
CDR3aa: CASSLGSSGNTIYF

d_gene: NA
v_gene: TRBV18
j_gene: TRBJ1-1
abundance: NA
CDR3nt: TGTGCCAGCTCACCGCCTGGGGGACAAATGAACACTGAAGCTTTCTTT
CDR3aa: CASSPPGGQMNTEAFF

d_gene: TRBD1
v_gene: TRBV19
j_gene: TRBJ1-2
abundance: NA
CDR3nt: TGTGCCAGTTCCAGGGACAGCCTGGACTATGGCTACACCTTC
CDR3aa: CASSRDSLDYGYTF

d_gene: TRBD1
v_gene: TRBV28
j_gene: TRBJ2-7
abundance: NA
CDR3nt: TGTGCCAGCACCTTTATAGGGGGCAAACAGGGGGCGATCGAGCAGTACTTC
CDR3aa: CASTFIGGKQGAIEQYF

d_gene: NA
v_gene: TRBV20-1
j_gene: TRBJ1-1
abundance: NA
CDR3nt: TGCAGTGCTAGTCTGGGGCCGGACACTGAAGCTTTCTTT
CDR3aa: CSASLGPDTEAFF

d_gene: NA
v_gene: TRBV28
j_gene: TRBJ2-7
abundance: NA
CDR3nt: TGTGCCAGCAGTTTCCTAGCGATCGAGCAGTACTTC
CDR3aa: CASSFLAIEQYF

d_gene: NA
v_gene: TRBV5-6
j_gene: TRBJ2-6
abundance: NA
CDR3nt: TGTGCCAGCAGCCGGCGGGCGGGCACCTCTGGGGCCAACGTCCTGACTTTC
CDR3aa: CASSRRAGTSGANVLTF

d_gene: NA
v_gene: TRBV14
j_gene: TRBJ2-5
abundance: NA
CDR3nt: TGTGCCAGCAGCCAAGATGGAGGAGAGACCCAGTACTTC
CDR3aa: CASSQDGGETQYF

d_gene: NA
v_gene: TRBV19
j_gene: TRBJ2-3
abundance: NA
CDR3nt: TGTGCCAGTAGGGGGCCAGGAATCACAGATACGCAGTATTTT
CDR3aa: CASRGPGITDTQYF

d_gene: NA
v_gene: TRBV9
j_gene: TRBJ1-4
abundance: NA
CDR3nt: TGTGCCAGCAGCGTTGGGTCAGGGACAACTAATGAAAAACTGTTTTTT
CDR3aa: CASSVGSGTTNEKLFF

d_gene: TRBD1
v_gene: TRBV28
j_gene: TRBJ1-2
abundance: few
CDR3nt: TGTGCCAGCAGCTCAGACAGGGGGCATGGCTACACCTTC
CDR3aa: CASSSDRGHGYTF

d_gene: NA
v_gene: TRBV14
j_gene: TRBJ2-6
abundance: NA
CDR3nt: TGTGCCAGCAGCCACGGGTCACTCGCTTTATCTGGGGCCAACGTCCTGACTTTC
CDR3aa: CASSHGSLALSGANVLTF

d_gene: TRBD2
v_gene: TRBV3-1/TRBV3-2
j_gene: TRBJ2-5
abundance: NA
CDR3nt: TGTGCCAGCAGCCAAGACTGGAGCGGGGAAGAGACCCAGTACTTC
CDR3aa: CASSQDWSGEETQYF

d_gene: NA
v_gene: TRBV10-1
j_gene: TRBJ2-7
abundance: NA
CDR3nt: TGCGCCAGCAGTGAGGACAGAGGGGGAACCTACGAGCAGTACTTC
CDR3aa: CASSEDRGGTYEQYF

d_gene: TRBD2
v_gene: TRBV5-1
j_gene: TRBJ2-7
abundance: once
CDR3nt: TGCGCCAGCAGCTTGGATGGGACTACTTCCTACGAGCAGTACTTC
CDR3aa: CASSLDGTTSYEQYF